Here is one T cell receptor (beta chain) with its context. This table comes from immunoSEQ multiplex PCR, and its TCRdb copy is limited to in-frame clones, with some not included. The profile shows tens of thousands of clones, 70% to 90% of them singletons. These data come from a study of OX40 agonist ivuxolimab in advanced cancers. Study at large: Participants averaged roughly 60 years of age (range roughly 20 to 90) and were 75% to 90% male.

Autoimmune disease history or systemic immunosuppression led to patient exclusion. Germline CDR1 SGHTA, CDR2 FQGNSA. V was pared by 1 base and J by 4 bases, with 7 bases of the junction left unmatched. The CDR3 totals 17 residues. The receptor was derived from an adult with an advanced solid tumor such as melanoma, head and neck, liver or kidney cancer. The chain carries TRBV7-2 and TRBJ2-1; 10 bases match TRBD2. Sequences were derived from CD4+ or CD8+ T cells sorted from blood, sampled in a trial of the OX40 agonist ivuxolimab. The chain's CDR3 is CASSLVPSGSFYNEQFF. The CDR3 DNA follows: TGTGCCAGCAGCTTAGTTCCTAGCGGGAGTTTTTACAATGAGCAGTTCTTC.